This T cell receptor (beta chain) was found in a study of OX40 agonist ivuxolimab in advanced cancers. The ends were cut back, 0 bases at V and 7 bases at J, with 20 bases in the middle. The CDR3 covers 16 residues. The V gene's germline CDR1 is SGHRS and CDR2 YFSETQ. Study-level findings and limits: Mean expanded clone counts were higher in CD8+ than CD4+ T cells.

As regards this clone: Its matching antigen is unknown.

Profiled with immunoSEQ multiplex PCR; TCRdb holds only in-frame clones, not every one. The sample contains about 68,000 clones, more than 75% of which appear only once. The sample was CD4+ or CD8+ T cells sorted from blood, taken in a trial of the OX40 agonist ivuxolimab. The TCR originated in an adult with an advanced solid tumor such as melanoma, head and neck, liver or kidney cancer. J is TRBJ2-7 and V is TRBV5-1, with a possible D match to TRBD1 (6 bases). In DNA form, the CDR3 reads TGCGCCAGCAGCTTGGCCGGCCAGGGGCCCCGAGGGGAGCAGTACTTC. Translating gives CASSLAGQGPRGEQYF. Supplemented by reference TRBV5-1 and TRBJ2-7, the full variable domain reads KAGVTQTPRYLIKTRGQQVTLSCSPISGHRSVSWYQQTPGQGLQFLFEYFSETQRNKGNFPGRFSGRQFSNSRSEMNVSTLELGDSALYLCASSLAGQGPRGEQYFGPGTRLTVT.